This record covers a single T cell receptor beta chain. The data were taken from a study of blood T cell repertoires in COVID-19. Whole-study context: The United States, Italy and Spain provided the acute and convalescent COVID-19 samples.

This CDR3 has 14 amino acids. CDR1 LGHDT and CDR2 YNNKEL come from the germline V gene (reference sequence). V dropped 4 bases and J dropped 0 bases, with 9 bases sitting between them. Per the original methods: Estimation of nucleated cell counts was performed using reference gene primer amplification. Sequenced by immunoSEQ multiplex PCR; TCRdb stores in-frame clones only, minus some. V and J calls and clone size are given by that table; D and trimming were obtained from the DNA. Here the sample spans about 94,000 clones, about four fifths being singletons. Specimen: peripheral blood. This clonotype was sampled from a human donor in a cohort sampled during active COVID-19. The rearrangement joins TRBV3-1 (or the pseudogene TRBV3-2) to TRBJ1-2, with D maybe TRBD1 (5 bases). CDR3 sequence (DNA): TGTGCCAGCAGCCTCCTGACAGCTAACTATGGCTACACCTTC. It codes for CASSLLTANYGYTF.